A single sample gave rise to the 23 T cell receptor beta chains below, sequenced in a study of T cell responses to AZD1222 COVID-19 vaccine. Sequencing was performed with immunoSEQ multiplex PCR; in TCRdb, only in-frame clones are kept and a portion is missing. The sample's table shows about 140,000 clones. What was sequenced was peripheral blood. The source is an adult in good health.

The chain joins TRBV6-1 to TRBJ1-6; tentatively, D is TRBD1 (5 bases). The CDR3 loop spans 16 amino acids. Trimming left V 1 base short and J 6 bases short, with 13 bases between. CDR1 is MNHNS and CDR2 is SASEGT in the germline V gene. CDR3 amino acids: CASSEVRGSGNSPLHF. The CDR3 DNA sequence: TGTGCCAGCAGTGAAGTCCGGGGCTCGGGTAATTCACCCCTCCACTTT.

The rearrangement links TRBV9 to TRBJ2-6; perhaps TRBD1 as D (5 bases). Germline V gene data show CDR1 as SGDLS and CDR2 as YYNGEE. This CDR3 contains 15 residues. Trimming removed 0 bases at V and 3 bases at J, with 7 bases between. The CDR3 reads CASSVEGFGANVLTF. CDR3 DNA sequence: TGTGCCAGCAGCGTAGAGGGGTTTGGGGCCAACGTCCTGACTTTC.

This chain joins TRBV7-2 and TRBJ1-2; 8 bases are shared with TRBD1. The CDR3 sequence is 13 residues long. The germline V gene encodes CDR1 SGHTA and CDR2 FQGNSA. Trimming removed 5 bases from V and 5 bases from J; junction bases left unmatched: 4. In DNA form, the CDR3 reads TGTGCCAGCAGCCCACGGACAGGGTATGGCTACACCTTC. Amino acids: CASSPRTGYGYTF.

The chain couples TRBV3-1 (or the pseudogene TRBV3-2) to TRBJ2-7, with 13 bases matching TRBD2. Germline V gene lookup returns CDR1 LGHDT and CDR2 YNNKEL (reference sequence). V dropped 4 bases and J dropped 2; count of bases not matched to a gene: 5. There are 16 residues in the CDR3. The DNA for the CDR3 is TGTGCCAGCAGCCTTTCAGGGACTAGCGGGGCCTACGAGCAGTACTTC. The encoded protein is CASSLSGTSGAYEQYF.

Note on this clone: Other nucleotide sequences from this sample produce the same CDR3. V usage is TRBV12-3 or TRBV12-4 and J usage is TRBJ1-1, with no clear D. Trimming shortened V by 1 base and J by 2 bases, and 5 bases separated the two germline ends. This CDR3 is 13 amino acids long. For the CDR3, the DNA is TGTGCCAGCAGTTTAGGCGGTAACACTGAAGCTTTCTTT. Amino acids: CASSLGGNTEAFF.

V usage is TRBV3-1 (or the pseudogene TRBV3-2) and J usage is TRBJ1-6; D may be TRBD1 (6 bases). The V gene lost 8 bases and the J gene lost 10 bases, with 15 bases spanning the gap. The CDR3 covers 13 residues. Germline V gene lookup returns CDR1 LGHDT and CDR2 YNNKEL (reference sequence). The chain's CDR3 is CASGVGARSPLHF. The CDR3 DNA reads as TGTGCCAGCGGGGTGGGGGCACGGTCACCCCTCCACTTT.

The CDR3 loop is CASSAERDYEQYF. The DNA of the CDR3 is TGTGCCAGCAGTGCGGAGCGGGATTACGAGCAGTACTTC. This chain joins TRBV2 and TRBJ2-7; 7 nucleotides match TRBD2. This CDR3 has 13 amino acids. V was pared by 4 bases and J by 4 bases, with 4 bases of the junction left unmatched. Germline CDR1 reads SNHLY; CDR2 reads FYNNEI.

J is TRBJ1-2 and V is TRBV11-2; 7 bases fit TRBD1. V dropped 4 bases and J dropped 7; count of bases not matched to a gene: 6. The CDR3 has 13 residues. Germline loops: CDR1 SGHAT, CDR2 FQNNGV. Written as DNA, the CDR3 is TGTGCCAGCAGCTCTGACAGGGTTGGTGGCTACACCTTC. Translation gives CASSSDRVGGYTF.

The V and J genes are TRBV15 and TRBJ2-7; D is undetermined. V was cut by 2 bases and J by 6 bases, with 11 bases left in between. There are 13 residues in the CDR3. Germline CDR1 and CDR2: LNHNV and YYDKDF (reference sequence). CDR3 amino acids: CATSRFVVGEQYF. The CDR3 DNA is TGTGCCACCAGCAGATTTGTCGTGGGCGAGCAGTACTTC.

The gene calls are TRBV19 and TRBJ1-5, with a possible D match to TRBD1 (6 bases). Germline CDR1 is LNHDA and CDR2 is SQIVND (reference sequence). This CDR3 is built from 17 residues. V was cut by 2 bases and J by 6 bases, with 20 bases left in between. The CDR3 protein is CASSIRGRDDVFQPQHF. CDR3 nucleotides: TGTGCCAGTAGTATAAGGGGGAGGGACGATGTTTTTCAGCCCCAGCATTTT.

The V gene is TRBV5-4, the J gene TRBJ2-1, with D possibly matching TRBD2 (7 bases). V was shortened by 4 bases and J by 4 bases, with 21 bases between the two germline ends. Germline V gene sequence: CDR1 SGHNT, CDR2 YYREEE (reference sequence). This CDR3 spans 17 amino acids. The DNA of the CDR3 is TGTGCCAGCAGCCTAACGCGGGGGCCCGAATTTTACAATGAGCAGTTCTTC. This encodes CASSLTRGPEFYNEQFF.

This rearrangement joins TRBV5-6 to TRBJ2-7; D uncertain. This CDR3 is 11 amino acids long. The ends were cut back, 4 bases at V and 3 bases at J, with 5 bases in the middle. From germline, CDR1 is SGHDT and CDR2 YYEEEE. CDR3 residues: CASSSLYEQYF. The DNA for the CDR3 is TGTGCCAGCAGCAGTCTCTACGAGCAGTACTTC.

The V and J genes are TRBV20-1 and TRBJ1-2; no firm D call. The CDR3 is 11 amino acids. V was cut by 6 bases and J by 7 bases, with 12 bases left in between. The germline gives CDR1 DFQATT, CDR2 SNEGSKA (reference sequence). CDR3 loop: CSATGGIGYTF. CDR3 DNA: TGCAGTGCCACCGGTGGGATTGGCTACACCTTC.

For the CDR3, the DNA is TGTGCCAGCAGTTTATCTGGGAGTGAAGCTTTCTTT. Translated: CASSLSGSEAFF. The chain recombines TRBV28 with TRBJ1-1, with D unclear. The V end lost 1 base, the J end lost 7 bases, and 7 bases lay between the germline ends. CDR1 and CDR2 from the germline V gene are MDHEN and SYDVKM. The CDR3 covers 12 residues.

The chain employs TRBV4-3 and TRBJ2-5; 8 bases are a match to TRBD2. The CDR3 extends over 19 amino acids. The V gene's germline CDR1 is LGHNA and CDR2 YSLEER. V gave up 8 bases and J gave up 0 bases; unmatched junction bases: 20. CDR3 in amino acids: CASCPGGASGFLYQETQYF. The CDR3 region has the DNA TGCGCCAGCTGCCCGGGGGGGGCCTCAGGCTTTTTGTACCAAGAGACCCAGTACTTC.

V usage is TRBV2 and J usage is TRBJ2-4; 8 bases align to TRBD1. Germline V CDR1 and CDR2: SNHLY, FYNNEI. This CDR3 has 14 amino acids. The ends lost 2 bases at V and 11 bases at J; junction bases unmatched: 8. The CDR3 protein is CASSELDREDFQYF. The DNA of the CDR3 is TGTGCCAGCAGTGAACTGGACAGGGAAGATTTTCAGTACTTC.

V gene TRBV6-6 combines with J gene TRBJ1-2; 8 bases line up with TRBD1. The CDR3 has 15 amino acids. V gave up 6 bases and J gave up 7 bases; unmatched junction bases: 13. Per germline, CDR1 MNHNY and CDR2 SVGAGI (reference sequence). The DNA of the CDR3 is TGTGCCAGCAGATCTCCTACAGGGGGGAAGGGTGGCTACACCTTC. It yields the protein CASRSPTGGKGGYTF.

This rearrangement joins TRBV5-1 to TRBJ1-1, with 8 bases matching TRBD1. V trimming: 1 base; J trimming: 3 bases; junction bases outside the gene matches: 8. Germline CDR1 and CDR2: SGHRS and YFSETQ. The CDR3 runs 16 residues. The CDR3 nucleotides read TGCGCCAGCAGCTTGAACCCCCGGACAGGGTACACTGAAGCTTTCTTT. This sequence encodes CASSLNPRTGYTEAFF.

The rearrangement uses TRBV7-8 and TRBJ2-5; perhaps TRBD2 as D (6 bases). CDR1 SGHVS and CDR2 FQNEAQ come from the germline V gene. The ends were cut back, 2 bases at V and 4 bases at J, with 14 bases in the middle. This CDR3 is 15 amino acids long. This CDR3 reads CASSLNLGRGETQYF. CDR3 DNA sequence: TGTGCCAGCAGCTTAAATCTGGGGCGGGGAGAGACCCAGTACTTC.

Comments on this clone: Compared with germline, one end of the junction differs, possibly owing to a read error. The rearrangement uses TRBV28 and TRBJ2-7, with D uncertain. Germline loops: CDR1 MDHEN, CDR2 SYDVKM. This CDR3 contains 11 residues. CDR3 in DNA: TGTGCCAGCAGTTTGGCGGAGCGTCGGAGCTTC. Translation gives CASSLAERRSF.

The CDR3 DNA is TGTGCCAGCAGTTTATGGGGACAGGCCTATGGCTACACCTTC. The encoded protein is CASSLWGQAYGYTF. The rearrangement uses TRBV27 and TRBJ1-2; the match to TRBD1 covers 8 bases. The V segment lost 1 base and the J segment 4 bases; nucleotides outside the gene matches: 2. The CDR3 contains 14 residues. CDR1 and CDR2 from the germline V gene are MNHEY and SMNVEV (reference sequence).

The chain joins TRBV9 to TRBJ1-1; D is unclear. The V gene lost 4 bases and the J gene lost 0 bases, with 13 bases spanning the gap. The CDR3 is 15 amino acids. Germline V gives CDR1 SGDLS, CDR2 YYNGEE. The CDR3 nucleotides are TGTGCCAGCAGCCTAGCGGGCAGATTGAACACTGAAGCTTTCTTT. Encoded protein: CASSLAGRLNTEAFF.

The J gene is TRBJ2-2, the V gene TRBV13; D is unclear. Germline assignment: CDR1 PRHDT and CDR2 FYEKMQ (reference sequence). Trimming shortened V by 1 base and J by 1 base, and 10 bases separated the two germline ends. The CDR3 spans 16 residues. The CDR3 region is CASSLVENLNTGELFF. For the CDR3, the DNA is TGTGCCAGCAGCTTAGTAGAGAACCTGAACACCGGGGAGCTGTTTTTT.